Only one count was recorded for the clone carrying this TCR beta chain. Per the original data handling: Nucleated cell counts were estimated from reference gene primer amplification. TCRdb's table, derived via immunoSEQ multiplex PCR, lists solely in-frame clones and lacks some. Clone size and the V and J calls come from that table; the DNA yielded D and trimming. The profile shows hundreds of thousands of clones, roughly 85% of them singletons. The data derive from a study of blood T cell repertoires in COVID-19. After removal of 4 bases from V and 2 bases from J, the junction contained 4 bases not matched to a gene. This CDR3 is built from 15 residues. Germline V gene data show CDR1 as MNHEY and CDR2 as SVGAGI.

The sample consisted of peripheral blood. The J gene is TRBJ2-7, the V gene TRBV6-5, with 11 bases aligning to TRBD1. This TCR was recovered from a man in his forties or fifties with active or convalescent COVID-19. The DNA of the CDR3 is TGTGCCAGCAGTTCGGGACAGGGGGGCACCTACGAGCAGTACTTC. Residues: CASSSGQGGTYEQYF.